Each of the 9 T cell receptor beta chains below was sequenced from the same sample in a study of T cell responses to AZD1222 COVID-19 vaccine. The table came from immunoSEQ multiplex PCR; TCRdb's copy has only in-frame clones and leaves some out. Of tens of thousands of clones listed, 65% to 90% are singletons. Sequences were derived from peripheral blood, sampled on day 0 of AZD1222 vaccination. These receptors were taken from an adult in good health.

The chain links TRBV25-1 to TRBJ1-2; 8 bases fit TRBD1. The CDR3 contains 16 residues. Germline V gene data show CDR1 as MGHDK and CDR2 as SYGVNS. After removal of 2 bases from V and 0 bases from J, the junction contained 5 bases not matched to a gene. CDR3 sequence reads: CASSEPGTGANYGYTF. The CDR3, as DNA: TGTGCCAGCAGTGAACCCGGGACAGGAGCTAACTATGGCTACACCTTC.

V is TRBV7-9 and J is TRBJ1-1, with no clear D. Deletions cut 3 bases from V and 4 bases from J, with 15 bases between. Germline CDR1 is SEHNR and CDR2 is FQNEAQ (reference sequence). The CDR3 has 15 amino acids. The CDR3, as DNA: TGTGCCAGCAGCTTTTTGGATTGGCGGACCACTGAAGCTTTCTTT. Amino acid sequence: CASSFLDWRTTEAFF.

The rearrangement uses TRBV5-6 and TRBJ1-1; TRBD1 aligns across 9 bases. Germline CDR1 is SGHDT and CDR2 is YYEEEE. There are 15 residues in the CDR3. With V trimmed by 4 bases and J by 0 bases, 4 bases remained unmatched. CDR3 loop: CASSGGTGLNTEAFF. For the CDR3, the DNA is TGTGCCAGCAGCGGGGGGACAGGGTTGAACACTGAAGCTTTCTTT.

The genes are TRBV7-9 and TRBJ2-3; D remains unclear. CDR3 length equals 14 residues. Trimming took off 1 base at V and 0 bases at J, with 5 bases between the two ends. From germline, CDR1 is SEHNR and CDR2 FQNEAQ (reference sequence). The chain's CDR3 is CASSLVSSTDTQYF. CDR3 nucleotides: TGTGCCAGCAGCTTAGTATCTAGCACAGATACGCAGTATTTT.

The chain carries TRBV10-1 and TRBJ1-6; TRBD1 aligns across 9 bases. Germline V gene data show CDR1 as WNHNN and CDR2 as SYGVQD (reference sequence). The CDR3 is 14 amino acids. The ends lost 8 bases at V and 7 bases at J; junction bases unmatched: 6. CDR3 sequence reads: CASSAGQGNSPLHF. For the CDR3, the DNA is TGCGCCAGCTCAGCGGGACAGGGAAATTCACCCCTCCACTTT.

The rearrangement uses TRBV25-1 and TRBJ1-2; a possible D gene is TRBD1 (6 bases). The V gene's germline CDR1 is MGHDK and CDR2 SYGVNS. The CDR3 is 14 residues long. V was trimmed by 3 bases and J by 1 base, leaving 9 bases between them. The CDR3 nucleotides are TGTGCCAGCAGTGAGGGACAAATTAACTATGGCTACACCTTC. Its protein product is CASSEGQINYGYTF.

The chain couples TRBV5-4 to TRBJ2-7; 7 bases fit TRBD1. Germline CDR1 is SGHNT and CDR2 is YYREEE (reference sequence). After removal of 0 bases from V and 2 bases from J, the junction contained 2 bases not matched to a gene. The CDR3 loop spans 14 amino acids. CDR3 in DNA: TGTGCCAGCAGCTTGGGGCAGGGGGCCTACGAGCAGTACTTC. It translates to CASSLGQGAYEQYF. Supplemented by reference TRBV5-4 and TRBJ2-7, the full variable domain reads ETGVTQSPTHLIKTRGQQVTLRCSSQSGHNTVSWYQQALGQGPQFIFQYYREEENGRGNFPPRFSGLQFPNYSSELNVNALELDDSALYLCASSLGQGAYEQYFGPGTRLTVT.

The table lists this clone with a count of one. The genes are TRBV10-3 and TRBJ1-1; D is possibly TRBD1 (5 bases). Germline loops: CDR1 ENHRY, CDR2 SYGVKD. The V and J ends lost 0 bases and 11 bases respectively, with 16 bases between them. The CDR3 is 14 residues long. Here the CDR3 reads CAISESGQIGGAFF. The CDR3, as DNA: TGTGCCATCAGTGAGTCCGGACAAATCGGGGGGGCTTTCTTT.

This clone was observed a few times. The V gene is TRBV11-2, the J gene TRBJ1-6, with a weak D call TRBD1 (5 bases). The CDR3 totals 18 residues. The germline V and J ends were trimmed by 5 bases and 0 bases, with 17 bases remaining between them. The germline V gene encodes CDR1 SGHAT and CDR2 FQNNGV. The CDR3 loop is CASSPMGRADSYNSPLHF. The CDR3 DNA is TGTGCCAGCAGCCCGATGGGACGGGCGGACTCCTATAATTCACCCCTCCACTTT.